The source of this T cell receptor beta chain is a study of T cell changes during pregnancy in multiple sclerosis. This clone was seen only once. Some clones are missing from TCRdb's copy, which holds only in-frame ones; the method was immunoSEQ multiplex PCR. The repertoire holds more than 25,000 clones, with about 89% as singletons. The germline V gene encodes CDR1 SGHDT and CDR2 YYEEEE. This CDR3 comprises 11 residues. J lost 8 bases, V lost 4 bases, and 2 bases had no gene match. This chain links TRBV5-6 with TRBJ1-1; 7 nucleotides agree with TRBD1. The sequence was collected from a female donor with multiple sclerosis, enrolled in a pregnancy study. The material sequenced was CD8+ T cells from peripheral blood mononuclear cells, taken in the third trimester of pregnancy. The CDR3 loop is CASSLTGEAFF. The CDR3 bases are TGTGCCAGCAGCCTGACAGGGGAAGCTTTCTTT.